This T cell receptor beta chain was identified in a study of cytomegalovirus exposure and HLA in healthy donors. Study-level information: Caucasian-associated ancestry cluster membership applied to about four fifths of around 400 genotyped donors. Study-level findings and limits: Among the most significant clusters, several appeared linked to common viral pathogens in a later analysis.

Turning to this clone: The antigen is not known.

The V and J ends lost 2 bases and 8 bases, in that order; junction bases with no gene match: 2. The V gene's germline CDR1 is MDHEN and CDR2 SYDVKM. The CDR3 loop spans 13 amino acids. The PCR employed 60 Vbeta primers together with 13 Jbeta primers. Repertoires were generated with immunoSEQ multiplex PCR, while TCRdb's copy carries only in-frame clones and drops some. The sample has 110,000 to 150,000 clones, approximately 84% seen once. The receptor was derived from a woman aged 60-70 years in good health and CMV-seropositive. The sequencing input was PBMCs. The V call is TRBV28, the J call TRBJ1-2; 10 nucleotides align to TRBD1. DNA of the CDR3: TGTGCCAGCAGTTTAAGGGACAGGGGAGGCTACACCTTC. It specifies CASSLRDRGGYTF.